This T cell receptor (beta chain) was sequenced for a study of T cells in Graves' hyperthyroidism and ophthalmopathy. Whole-study context: At initial diagnosis, before any treatment had begun, peripheral blood was obtained. Study observations and caveats: Most clonotypes expanded in the thyroid (above 0.001) were also present in blood.

For Graves' hyperthyroidism to be stable, ophthalmopathy could not progress within 18 months. Thyroid ultrasound, orbital computed tomography, clinical symptoms, and serum thyroxine and TRAb underpinned diagnoses. TCR beta CDR3 regions were amplified from RNA. A set of HTBI primers served as the primers for a first-round RT-PCR of the TCR CDR3. TCRdb reanalysed the multiplex PCR reads using MiXCR and keeps one entry per CDR3 protein. The sample shows nearly 750,000 distinct CDR3 sequences, approximately 36% of them seen only once. Points on this clonotype: Its antigen is unidentified.

V lost 3 bases and J lost 6, with 12 bases in between. CDR3 length: 14 residues. The sample consisted of blood. The chain uses TRBV12-3 or TRBV12-4 and TRBJ1-5; D not certain. This TCR came from a woman aged 40 to 49 with Graves' hyperthyroidism. The CDR3 is CASSFSQKSQPQHF. CDR3 sequence (DNA): TGTGCCAGCAGTTTTTCACAGAAATCTCAGCCCCAGCATTTT.